Here is one T cell receptor (beta chain) with its context. Authors' data handling: Nucleated cell counts were estimated from reference gene primer amplification. Assay used: immunoSEQ multiplex PCR; TCRdb lists only in-frame clones, some missing. The DNA was the basis for D and trimming; V, J and clone size are from that table. The data contain about 360,000 clones, over 70% of them singletons. V was trimmed by 1 base and J by 0 bases, leaving 9 bases between them. This CDR3 is 14 amino acids long. Germline V lookup: CDR1 GTSNPN, CDR2 SVGIG (reference sequence). The data were obtained in a study of blood T cell repertoires in COVID-19.

Material: peripheral blood. V is TRBV30 and J is TRBJ1-2; D is unresolved. The sequence came from a man aged 30 to 39 with active or convalescent COVID-19. CDR3 coding DNA: TGTGCCTGGAGTGCAACAGTAGCTAACTATGGCTACACCTTC. Amino acids: CAWSATVANYGYTF.